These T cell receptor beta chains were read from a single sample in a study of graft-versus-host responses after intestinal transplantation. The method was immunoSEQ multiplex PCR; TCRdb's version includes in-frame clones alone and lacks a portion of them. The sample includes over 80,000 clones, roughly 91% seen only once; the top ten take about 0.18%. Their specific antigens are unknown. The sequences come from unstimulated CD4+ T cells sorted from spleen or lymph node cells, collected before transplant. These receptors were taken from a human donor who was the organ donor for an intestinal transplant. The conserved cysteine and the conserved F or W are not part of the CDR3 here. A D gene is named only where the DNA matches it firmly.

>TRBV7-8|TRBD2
ASSRSIAGGTDTQY
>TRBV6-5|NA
ASSYSPPSQAGGYT
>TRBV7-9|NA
ASQGKEKLF
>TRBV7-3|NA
ASSSSARGSGYT
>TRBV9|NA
ASSASLSGEQF
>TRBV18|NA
ASSPQTTGAADTQY
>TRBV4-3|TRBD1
ASSHRTGGENTEAF
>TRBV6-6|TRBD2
ASSSFRTSGGETQY
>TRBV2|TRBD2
ASSGTSGGAGTQY
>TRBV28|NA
ASSVGANTEAF
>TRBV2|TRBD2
ASRRASGQETQY
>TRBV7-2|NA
ASSLGRVYEQY
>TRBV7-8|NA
ASSPSRISEAF
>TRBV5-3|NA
ARSFTGSYNEQF
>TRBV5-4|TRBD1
ASSSAGDRGYT
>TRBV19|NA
ASSIKPQGNTEAF
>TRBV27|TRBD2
ASSLFFLAGYNEQF
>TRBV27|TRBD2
ASSFDARAGHYNEQF
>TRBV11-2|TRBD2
ASSLGAGGGETQY
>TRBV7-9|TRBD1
ASSSRTGPPTRSYEQY
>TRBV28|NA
ASSRGEKLF
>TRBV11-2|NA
ASSLGTGKEPQH
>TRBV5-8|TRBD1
ASSQDRGDQPQH
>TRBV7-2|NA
ASSLDQGPNSPLH
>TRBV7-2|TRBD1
ASRRDRGRSGNTIY
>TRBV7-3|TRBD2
ASSLESGGAGSYNEQF
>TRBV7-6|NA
ASSLRGGTEAF
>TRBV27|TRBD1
ATGPGQGVGYT
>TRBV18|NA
ASSPIAVGVGDEQY
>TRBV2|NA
ASSEKALQGNQPQH
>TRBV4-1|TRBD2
ASSQVRGLAGGLGTGELF
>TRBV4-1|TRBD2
ASSQAAGTRHNEQF
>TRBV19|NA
ASSHRTVTDTQY
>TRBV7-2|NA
ASSLALAGNEQF
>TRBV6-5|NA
ASSYLRTQSSYEQY
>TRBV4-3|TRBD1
ASSQDGTGGNTIY
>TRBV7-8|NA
ASDRREGMNTGELF
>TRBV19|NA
ASIPVGGQGTEAF
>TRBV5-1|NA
ASSLGGQETQY
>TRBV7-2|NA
ASSFSGKGEKLF
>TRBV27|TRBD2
ASRLPPSGEF
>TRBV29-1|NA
SVLTGPAGNTIY